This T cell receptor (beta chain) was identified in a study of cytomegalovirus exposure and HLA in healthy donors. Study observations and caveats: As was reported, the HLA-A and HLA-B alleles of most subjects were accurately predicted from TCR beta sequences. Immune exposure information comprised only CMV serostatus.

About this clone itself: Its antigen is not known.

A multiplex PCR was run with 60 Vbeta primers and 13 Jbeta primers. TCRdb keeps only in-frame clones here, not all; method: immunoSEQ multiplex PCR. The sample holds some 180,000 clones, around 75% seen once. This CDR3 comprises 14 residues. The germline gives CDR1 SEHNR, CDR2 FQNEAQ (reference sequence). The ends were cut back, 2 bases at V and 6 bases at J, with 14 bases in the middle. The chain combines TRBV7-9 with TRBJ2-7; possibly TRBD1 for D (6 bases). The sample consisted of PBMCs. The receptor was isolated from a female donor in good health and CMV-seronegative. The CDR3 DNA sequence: TGTGCCAGCAGCTTACAGGGGTCGGGTCCCGAGCAGTACTTC. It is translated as CASSLQGSGPEQYF. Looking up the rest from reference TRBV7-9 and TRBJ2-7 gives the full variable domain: DTGVSQNPRHKITKRGQNVTFRCDPISEHNRLYWYRQTLGQGPEFLTYFQNEAQLEKSRLLSDRFSAERPKGSFSTLEIQRTEQGDSAMYLCASSLQGSGPEQYFGPGTRLTVT.